A single sample gave rise to the 3 T cell receptor beta chains below, sequenced in a study of shared clonotypes between healthy human individuals. Produced via immunoSEQ multiplex PCR; TCRdb's table is partial and in-frame only. Of about 750,000 clones in the sample, almost 95% were seen once. It was CD45RO-negative cells, positively selected for CCR7, that made up naive CD8 cells, with terminally differentiated effector memory CD45RA+ cells excluded. The sample consisted of naive CD8+ T cells sorted from blood. Source of these receptors: a man between 25 and 39 years old in good health.

This chain connects TRBV9 to TRBJ2-7; D not resolved. This CDR3 region has 13 residues. The V end was cut by 3 bases, the J end by 6 bases, with 13 bases between. Germline CDR1 reads SGDLS; CDR2 reads YYNGEE. CDR3 bases: TGTGCCAGCAGCGAGCTAGAGTCTTCCGAGCAGTACTTC. It specifies CASSELESSEQYF.

This sequence joins TRBV9 and TRBJ2-7; TRBD2 matches at 9 bases. The CDR3 has 14 amino acids. Germline lookup yields CDR1 SGDLS and CDR2 YYNGEE. The V and J ends lost 3 bases and 6 bases, in that order; junction bases with no gene match: 7. The CDR3 coding sequence is TGTGCCAGCAGCGCGGGGGGACTAGCTTCCGAGCAGTACTTC. It encodes CASSAGGLASEQYF.

The CDR3 nucleotides are TGTGCCAGCAGTCGACAGGCAACTAATGAAAAACTGTTTTTT. Its translation: CASSRQATNEKLFF. The chain couples TRBV6-6 to TRBJ1-4; D possibly corresponds to TRBD1 (6 bases). V was shortened by 5 bases and J by 0 bases, with 7 bases between the two germline ends. The V gene's germline CDR1 is MNHNY and CDR2 SVGAGI (reference sequence). There are 14 residues in the CDR3.